The rows below give T cell receptor beta chains drawn from one sample of a study of blood T cell repertoires in COVID-19. TCRdb keeps only in-frame clones here, not all; method: immunoSEQ multiplex PCR. This sample has approximately 200,000 clones, with around 90% found just once. Sequenced: PBMCs or T cells enriched from blood (not recorded which). The receptors come from a man under 40 who had recovered from COVID-19. Both conserved end residues are part of each CDR3. The D gene is left open where the match is weak. A clone size is listed for some rows: how often the clone was seen (once, few, many), or a class if it is expanded.

j_call cdr3_length d_call v_call clone_size cdr3_aa cdr3_nt
TRBJ2-2 14 - TRBV7-2 - CASSHKQGTGELFF TGTGCCAGCAGCCATAAACAGGGTACCGGGGAGCTGTTTTTT
TRBJ1-5 19 TRBD1 TRBV15 few CATSRGDRAGSSDNQPQHF TGTGCCACCAGCAGAGGGGACAGGGCAGGTTCAAGTGACAATCAGCCCCAGCATTTT
TRBJ2-5 12 - TRBV24-1 - CATSPGGETQYF TGTGCCACCAGTCCAGGCGGGGAGACCCAGTACTTC
TRBJ2-7 18 TRBD2 TRBV6-2/TRBV6-3 - CASSYDPQRTSGHYEQYF TGTGCCAGCAGTTACGACCCCCAGCGGACTAGCGGGCACTACGAGCAGTACTTC
TRBJ2-1 14 TRBD1 TRBV6-5 once CASSYTGDRGFRFF TGTGCCAGCAGTTACACCGGGGACAGGGGGTTTAGGTTCTTC
TRBJ1-1 12 - TRBV6-2/TRBV6-3 - CASSYGGAEAFF TGTGCCAGCAGTTACGGGGGGGCTGAAGCTTTCTTT
TRBJ2-1 12 TRBD2 TRBV5-4 - CASSRGLGTGFF TGTGCCAGCAGCCGGGGACTAGGCACGGGGTTCTTC
TRBJ2-3 17 TRBD2 TRBV15 - CATSRDHPGGSTDTQYF TGTGCCACCAGCAGAGATCACCCGGGAGGTAGCACAGATACGCAGTATTTT
TRBJ2-7 14 - TRBV6-5 - CASSIVGSSYEQYF TGTGCCAGCAGCATCGTGGGGAGCTCCTACGAGCAGTACTTC
TRBJ2-4 14 TRBD2 TRBV5-1 - CASSSGREGNIQYF TGCGCCAGCAGCTCCGGGCGGGAGGGTAACATTCAGTACTTC
TRBJ2-3 17 TRBD1 TRBV24-1 - CATSDPRTGGGTDTQYF TGTGCCACCAGTGATCCCCGGACAGGGGGGGGCACAGATACGCAGTATTTT
TRBJ2-1 16 TRBD2 TRBV27 few CASSLSFSGGFNEQFF TGTGCCAGCAGTTTATCTTTTAGCGGGGGGTTTAATGAGCAGTTCTTC